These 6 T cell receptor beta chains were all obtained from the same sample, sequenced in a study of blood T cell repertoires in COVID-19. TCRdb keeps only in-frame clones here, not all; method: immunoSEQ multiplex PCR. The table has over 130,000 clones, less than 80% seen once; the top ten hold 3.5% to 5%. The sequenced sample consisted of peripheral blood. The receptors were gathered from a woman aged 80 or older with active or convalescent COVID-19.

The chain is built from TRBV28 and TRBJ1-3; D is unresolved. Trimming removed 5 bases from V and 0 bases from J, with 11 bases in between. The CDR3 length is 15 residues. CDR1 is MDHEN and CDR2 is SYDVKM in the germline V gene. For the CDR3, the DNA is TGTGCCAGCAGTCCCCCACGGGGCTCTGGAAACACCATATATTTT. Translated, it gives CASSPPRGSGNTIYF. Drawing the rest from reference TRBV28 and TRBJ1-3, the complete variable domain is DVKVTQSSRYLVKRTGEKVFLECVQDMDHENMFWYRQDPGLGLRLIYFSYDVKMKEKGDIPEGYSVSREKKERFSLILESASTNQTSMYLCASSPPRGSGNTIYFGEGSWLTVV.

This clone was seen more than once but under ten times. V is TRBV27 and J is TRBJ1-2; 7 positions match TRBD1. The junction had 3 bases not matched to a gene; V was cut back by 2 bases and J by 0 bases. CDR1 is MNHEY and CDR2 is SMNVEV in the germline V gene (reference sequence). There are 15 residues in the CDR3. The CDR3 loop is CASSLIGGTNYGYTF. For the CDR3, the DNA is TGTGCCAGCAGTTTAATAGGGGGCACTAACTATGGCTACACCTTC.

Written as DNA, the CDR3 is TGCGCCAGCAGCTTGTCAGGGACAGGGGAGTTGCCTGAAGCTTTCTTT. It translates to CASSLSGTGELPEAFF. The J gene is TRBJ1-1, the V gene TRBV5-1, with 10 bases matching TRBD1. The CDR3 consists of 16 residues. Trimming cost V 1 base and J 6 bases; bases outside gene matches: 9. Germline V gene data show CDR1 as SGHRS and CDR2 as YFSETQ.

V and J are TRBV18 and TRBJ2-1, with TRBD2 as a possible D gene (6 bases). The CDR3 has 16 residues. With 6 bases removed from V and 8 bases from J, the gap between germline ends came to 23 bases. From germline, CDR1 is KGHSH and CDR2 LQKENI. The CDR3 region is CASSREMAGRGDEQFF. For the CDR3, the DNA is TGTGCCAGCTCCCGAGAGATGGCGGGGCGCGGCGATGAGCAGTTCTTC.

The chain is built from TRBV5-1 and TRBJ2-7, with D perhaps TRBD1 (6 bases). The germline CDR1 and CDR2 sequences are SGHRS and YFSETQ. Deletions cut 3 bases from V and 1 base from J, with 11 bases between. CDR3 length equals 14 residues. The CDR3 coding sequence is TGCGCCAGCAGCTCTCCGGACAGATCCTACGAGCAGTACTTC. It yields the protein CASSSPDRSYEQYF.

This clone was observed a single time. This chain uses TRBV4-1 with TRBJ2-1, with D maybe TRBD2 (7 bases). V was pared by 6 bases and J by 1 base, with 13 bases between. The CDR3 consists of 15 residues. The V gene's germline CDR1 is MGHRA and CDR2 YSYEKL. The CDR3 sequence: CASSRGGSSYNEQFF. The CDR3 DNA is TGCGCCAGCAGTAGGGGGGGCTCATCCTACAATGAGCAGTTCTTC.